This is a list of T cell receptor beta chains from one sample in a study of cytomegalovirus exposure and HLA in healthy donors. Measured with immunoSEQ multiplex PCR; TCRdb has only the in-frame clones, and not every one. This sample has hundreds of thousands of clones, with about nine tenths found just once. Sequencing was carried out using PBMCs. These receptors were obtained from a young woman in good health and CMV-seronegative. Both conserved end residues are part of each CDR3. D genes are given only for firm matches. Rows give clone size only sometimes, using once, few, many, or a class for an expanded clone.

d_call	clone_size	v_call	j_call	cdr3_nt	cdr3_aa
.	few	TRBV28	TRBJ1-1	TGTGCCAGCACCTTACAGCAGGAACTGAACACTGAAGCTTTCTTT	CASTLQQELNTEAFF
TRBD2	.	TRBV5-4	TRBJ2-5	TGTGCCAGCAGCTTGGGTAGCGGGGGCGGGGCAGAGACCCAGTACTTC	CASSLGSGGGAETQYF
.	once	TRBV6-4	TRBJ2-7	TGTGCCAGCAGTGACCATTGGGCAGCTCGTCCTACTTTGCAGTACTTC	CASSDHWAARPTLQYF
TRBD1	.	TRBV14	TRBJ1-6	TGTGCCAGCAGCCAAGGGCAGGGGGGTAATTCACCCCTCCACTTT	CASSQGQGGNSPLHF
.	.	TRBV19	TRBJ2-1	TGTGCCAGTAGTATGCGTGGGACTTTATACAATGAGCAGTTCTTC	CASSMRGTLYNEQFF
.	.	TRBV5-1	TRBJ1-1	TGCGCCAGCAGCTCAGGGAACACTGAAGCTTTCTTT	CASSSGNTEAFF
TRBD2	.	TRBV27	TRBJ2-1	TGTGCCAGCAGTCCCCGTGGGGCGGGAGGGCCCATCTACAATGAGCAGTTCTTC	CASSPRGAGGPIYNEQFF
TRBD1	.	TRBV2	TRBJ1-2	TGTGCCAGCCGACAGGGCGCTAACTATGGCTACACCTTC	CASRQGANYGYTF
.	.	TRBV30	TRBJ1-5	TGTGCCTGGAGACCCGACAGCGCTCAGCCCCAGCATTTT	CAWRPDSAQPQHF
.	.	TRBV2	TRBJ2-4	TGTGCCAGCAGTTATTCAGGGAACATTCAGTACTTC	CASSYSGNIQYF
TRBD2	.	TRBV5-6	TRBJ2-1	TGTGCCAGCAGCTTGGGGACTAGCGGGGGATACAATGAGCAGTTCTTC	CASSLGTSGGYNEQFF
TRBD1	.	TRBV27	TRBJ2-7	TGTGCCAGCAGTTCTCAGGGGGTTCGCTACGAGCAGTACTTC	CASSSQGVRYEQYF
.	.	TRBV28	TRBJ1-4	TGTGCCAGCAGGGTCCAGGGTGATGAAAAACTGTTTTTT	CASRVQGDEKLFF
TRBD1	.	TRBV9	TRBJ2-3	TGTGCCAGCAGCGGATCCTTCAGGGGACAGGGTGGCACAGATACGCAGTATTTT	CASSGSFRGQGGTDTQYF
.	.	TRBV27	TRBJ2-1	TGTGCCAGCAGTTTGGGGGGGCGGTCACCATACTACAATGAGCAGTTCTTC	CASSLGGRSPYYNEQFF
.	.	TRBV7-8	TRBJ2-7	TGTGCCAGCTCTCAGCGGGACAGGAGTTACGAGCAGTACTTC	CASSQRDRSYEQYF
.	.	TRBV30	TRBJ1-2	TGTGCCTGGACGGGGGGCTATGGCTACACCTTC	CAWTGGYGYTF
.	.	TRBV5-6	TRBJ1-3	TGTGCCAGCAGCTTGGTCCCTCGGGGTGGTCGCGGAAACACCATATATTTT	CASSLVPRGGRGNTIYF
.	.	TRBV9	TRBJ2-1	TGTGCCAGCAGCGATCAAAATGAGCAGTTCTTC	CASSDQNEQFF
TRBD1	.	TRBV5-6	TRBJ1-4	TGTGCCAGCAGCTTACAGGGGGCTCGGGAAAAACTGTTTTTT	CASSLQGAREKLFF
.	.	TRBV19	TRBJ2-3	TGTGCCAGTAGTATCGGCATGGACAGAAATACGCAGTATTTT	CASSIGMDRNTQYF
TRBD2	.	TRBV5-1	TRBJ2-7	TGCGCCAGCAGCCCGACTAGCGGGAGCCTTTACGAGCAGTACTTC	CASSPTSGSLYEQYF
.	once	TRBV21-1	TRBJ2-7	TGTGCCAGCAGCAAAGGGGGCAGGGTAGTCCACGAGCAGTACTTC	CASSKGGRVVHEQYF
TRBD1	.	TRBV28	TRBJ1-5	TGTGCCAGCAGTTTTGGAGGGGACAGAAATCAGCCCCAGCATTTT	CASSFGGDRNQPQHF
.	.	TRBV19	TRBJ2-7	TGTGCCAGTAGTTCCCGCCGCTGGGGGGACGGGTGGGCCTCCTACGAGCAGTACTTC	CASSSRRWGDGWASYEQYF
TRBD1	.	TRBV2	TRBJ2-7	TGTGCCAGCAGTGGACAGGGGATGAGGGCCTACGAGCAGTACTTC	CASSGQGMRAYEQYF
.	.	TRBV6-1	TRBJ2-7	TGTGCCAGCAGTGAACGGACACGGGCAGGTGTGCAGTACTTC	CASSERTRAGVQYF
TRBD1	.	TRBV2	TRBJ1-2	TGTGCCAGCAGTGAGGGGACAGGGTATTCGGGCTACACCTTC	CASSEGTGYSGYTF
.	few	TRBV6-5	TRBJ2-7	TGTGCCAGCAGTTTCACCATCGGACACCGCTACGAGCAGTACTTC	CASSFTIGHRYEQYF
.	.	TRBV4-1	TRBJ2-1	TGCGCCAGCAGCCAAGAGCGGGCTCTGTACAATGAGCAGTTCTTC	CASSQERALYNEQFF
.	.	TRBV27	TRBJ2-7	TGTGCCAGCAGTTATCAGAGCGGGCACTCCTACGAGCAGTACTTC	CASSYQSGHSYEQYF
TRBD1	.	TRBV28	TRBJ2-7	TGTGCCAGCAGACTGAGGGACAGGGGGCCTTACGAGCAGTACTTC	CASRLRDRGPYEQYF
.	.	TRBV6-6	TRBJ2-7	TGTGCCAGCAGCATCGACAGCTACGAGCAGTACTTC	CASSIDSYEQYF
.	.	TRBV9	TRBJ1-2	TGTGCCAGCAGCGTAGGGGGGGGAGCCTATGGCTACACCTTC	CASSVGGGAYGYTF
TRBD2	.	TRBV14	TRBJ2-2	TGTGCCAGCAGCCAAGGTCTAGCGGGAGTGTTGAACGGGGAGCTGTTTTTT	CASSQGLAGVLNGELFF
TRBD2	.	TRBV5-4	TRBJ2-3	TGTGCCAGCAGCACCGGGACTAGTGGGTGGGCAGATACGCAGTATTTT	CASSTGTSGWADTQYF
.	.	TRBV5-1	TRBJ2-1	TGCGCCAGCAGCTTGGCCACAGGGCCCACCTACAATGAGCAGTTCTTC	CASSLATGPTYNEQFF